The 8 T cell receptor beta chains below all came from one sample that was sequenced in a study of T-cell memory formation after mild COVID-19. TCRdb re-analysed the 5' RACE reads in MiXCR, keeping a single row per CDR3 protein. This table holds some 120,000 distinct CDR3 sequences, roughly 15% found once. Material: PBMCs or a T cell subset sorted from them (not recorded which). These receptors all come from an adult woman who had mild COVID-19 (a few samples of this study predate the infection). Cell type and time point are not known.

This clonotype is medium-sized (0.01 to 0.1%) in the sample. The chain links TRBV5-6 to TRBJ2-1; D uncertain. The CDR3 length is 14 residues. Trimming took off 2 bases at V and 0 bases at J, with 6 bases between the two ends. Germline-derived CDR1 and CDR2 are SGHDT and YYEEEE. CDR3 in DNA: TGTGCCAGCAGCTTCGACGGCTCCTACAATGAGCAGTTCTTC. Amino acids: CASSFDGSYNEQFF.

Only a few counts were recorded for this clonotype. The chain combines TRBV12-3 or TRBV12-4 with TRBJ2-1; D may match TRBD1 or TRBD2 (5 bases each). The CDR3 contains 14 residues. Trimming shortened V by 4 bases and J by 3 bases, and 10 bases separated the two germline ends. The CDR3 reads CASSSQRGYNEQFF. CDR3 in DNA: TGTGCCAGCAGTTCGCAGAGGGGCTACAATGAGCAGTTCTTC.

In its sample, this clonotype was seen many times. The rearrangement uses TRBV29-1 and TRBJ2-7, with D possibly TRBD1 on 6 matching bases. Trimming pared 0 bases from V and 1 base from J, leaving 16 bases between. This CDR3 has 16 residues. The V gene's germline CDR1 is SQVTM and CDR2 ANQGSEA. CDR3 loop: CSVEDGGVGASYEQYF. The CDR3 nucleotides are TGCAGCGTTGAAGATGGGGGAGTGGGGGCTTCCTACGAGCAGTACTTC.

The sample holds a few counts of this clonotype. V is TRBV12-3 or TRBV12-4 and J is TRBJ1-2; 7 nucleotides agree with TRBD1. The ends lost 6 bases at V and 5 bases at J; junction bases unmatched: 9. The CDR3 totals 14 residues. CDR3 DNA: TGTGCCAGCAGAGCCCAGGGACAGACATATGGCTACACCTTC. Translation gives CASRAQGQTYGYTF.

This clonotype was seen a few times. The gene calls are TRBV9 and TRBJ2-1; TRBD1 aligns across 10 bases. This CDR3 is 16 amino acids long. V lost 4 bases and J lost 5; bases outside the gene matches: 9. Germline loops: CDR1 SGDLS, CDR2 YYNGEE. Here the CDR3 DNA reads TGTGCCAGCAGCCCGCGACAAGGGACAGGGGACAATGAGCAGTTCTTC. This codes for CASSPRQGTGDNEQFF.

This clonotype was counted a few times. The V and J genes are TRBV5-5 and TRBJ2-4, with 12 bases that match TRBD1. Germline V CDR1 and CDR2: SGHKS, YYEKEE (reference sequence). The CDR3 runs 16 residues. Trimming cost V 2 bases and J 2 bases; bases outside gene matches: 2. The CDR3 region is CASSFGDRGPKNIQYF. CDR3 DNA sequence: TGTGCCAGCAGCTTCGGGGACAGGGGGCCCAAAAACATTCAGTACTTC.

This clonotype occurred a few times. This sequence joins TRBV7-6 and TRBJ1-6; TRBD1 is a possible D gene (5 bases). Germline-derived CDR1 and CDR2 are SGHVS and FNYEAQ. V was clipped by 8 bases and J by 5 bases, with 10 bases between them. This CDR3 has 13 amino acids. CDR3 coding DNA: TGTGCCAGCTCGAACAGGAATAATTCACCCCTCCACTTT. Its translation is CASSNRNNSPLHF.

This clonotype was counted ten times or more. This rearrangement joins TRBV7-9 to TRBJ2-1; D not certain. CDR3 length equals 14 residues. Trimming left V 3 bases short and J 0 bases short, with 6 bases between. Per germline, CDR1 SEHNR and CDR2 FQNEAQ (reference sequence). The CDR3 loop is CASSFQSSYNEQFF. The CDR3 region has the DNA TGTGCCAGCAGCTTTCAGAGCTCCTACAATGAGCAGTTCTTC.